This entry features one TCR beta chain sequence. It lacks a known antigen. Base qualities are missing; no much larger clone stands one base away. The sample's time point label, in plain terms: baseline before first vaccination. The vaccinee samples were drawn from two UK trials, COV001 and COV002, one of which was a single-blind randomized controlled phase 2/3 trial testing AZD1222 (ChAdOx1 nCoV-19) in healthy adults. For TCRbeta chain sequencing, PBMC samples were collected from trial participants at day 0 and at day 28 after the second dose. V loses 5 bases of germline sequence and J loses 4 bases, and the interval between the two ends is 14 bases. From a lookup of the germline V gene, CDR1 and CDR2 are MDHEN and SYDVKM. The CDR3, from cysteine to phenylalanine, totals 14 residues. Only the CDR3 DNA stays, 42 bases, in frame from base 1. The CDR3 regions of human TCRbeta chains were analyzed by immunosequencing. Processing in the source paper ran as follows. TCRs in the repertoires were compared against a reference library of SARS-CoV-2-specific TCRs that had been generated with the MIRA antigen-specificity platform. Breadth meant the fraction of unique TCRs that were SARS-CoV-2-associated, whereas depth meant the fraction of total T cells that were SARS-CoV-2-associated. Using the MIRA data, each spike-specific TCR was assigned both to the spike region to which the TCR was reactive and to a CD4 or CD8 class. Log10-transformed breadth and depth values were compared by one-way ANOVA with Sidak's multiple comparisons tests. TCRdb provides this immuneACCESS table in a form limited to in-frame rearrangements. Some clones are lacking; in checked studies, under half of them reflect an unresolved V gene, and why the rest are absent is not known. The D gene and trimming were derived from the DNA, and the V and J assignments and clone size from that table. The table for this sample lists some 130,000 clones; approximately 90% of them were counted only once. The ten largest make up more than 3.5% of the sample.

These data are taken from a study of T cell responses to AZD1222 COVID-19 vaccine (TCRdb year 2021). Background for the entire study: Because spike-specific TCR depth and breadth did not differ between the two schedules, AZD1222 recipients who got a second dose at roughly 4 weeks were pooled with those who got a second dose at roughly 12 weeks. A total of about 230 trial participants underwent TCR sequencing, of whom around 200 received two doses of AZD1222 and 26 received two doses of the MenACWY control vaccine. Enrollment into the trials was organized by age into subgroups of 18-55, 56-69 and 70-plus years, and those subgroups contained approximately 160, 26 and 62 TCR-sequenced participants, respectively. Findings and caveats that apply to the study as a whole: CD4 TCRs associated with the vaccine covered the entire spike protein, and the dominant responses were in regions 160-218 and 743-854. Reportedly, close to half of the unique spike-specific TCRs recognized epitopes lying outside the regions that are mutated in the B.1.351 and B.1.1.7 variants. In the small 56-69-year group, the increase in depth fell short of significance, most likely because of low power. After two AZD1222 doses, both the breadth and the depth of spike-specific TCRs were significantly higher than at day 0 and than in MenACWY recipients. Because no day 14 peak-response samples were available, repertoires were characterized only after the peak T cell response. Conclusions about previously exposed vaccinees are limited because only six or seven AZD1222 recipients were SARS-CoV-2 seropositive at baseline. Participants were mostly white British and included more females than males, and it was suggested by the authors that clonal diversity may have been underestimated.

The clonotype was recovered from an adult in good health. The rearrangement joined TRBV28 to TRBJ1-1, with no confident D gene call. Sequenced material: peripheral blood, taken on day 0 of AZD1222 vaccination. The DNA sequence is TGTGCCAGCAGTCCCCTGGACTTTACCACTGAAGCTTTCTTT. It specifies CASSPLDFTTEAFF.